Listed here are 32 T cell receptor beta chains from one sample, sequenced in a study of T cells in localized non-small cell lung cancer. Repertoires were generated with immunoSEQ multiplex PCR, while TCRdb's copy carries only in-frame clones and drops some. The table includes about 940 clones, around 24% detected once. The sample was normal lung tissue next to the tumor, taken before any cancer treatment. The source is a man between 40 and 70 years old with stage I squamous cell lung carcinoma.

This clone was seen a handful of times. The chain employs TRBV11-3 and TRBJ1-2, with D possibly being TRBD1 (5 bases). Germline CDR1 reads SGHNT; CDR2 reads YENEEA. The CDR3 length is 16 residues. V was trimmed by 0 bases and J by 2 bases, leaving 13 bases between them. CDR3 region: CASSLENRQPNYGYTF. CDR3 bases: TGTGCCAGCAGCTTAGAAAATAGACAGCCAAACTATGGCTACACCTTC.

The chain links TRBV14 to TRBJ1-2, with a weak D call TRBD1 (5 bases). Germline V gives CDR1 SGHDN, CDR2 FVKESK. The CDR3 is made up of 16 amino acids. Trimming removed 0 bases at V and 7 bases at J, with 18 bases between. CDR3 loop: CASSQDVAGRWGGYTF. In DNA, the CDR3 is TGTGCCAGCAGCCAAGATGTCGCAGGGCGTTGGGGTGGCTACACCTTC. Looking up the rest from reference TRBV14 and TRBJ1-2 gives the full variable domain: EAGVTQFPSHSVIEKGQTVTLRCDPISGHDNLYWYRRVMGKEIKFLLHFVKESKQDESGMPNNRFLAERTGGTYSTLKVQPAELEDSGVYFCASSQDVAGRWGGYTFGSGTRLTVV.

The genes are TRBV19 and TRBJ1-3; the D is unclear. The CDR3 has 17 amino acids. Trimming took 4 bases from V and 0 from J, leaving 16 bases between them. From germline, CDR1 is LNHDA and CDR2 SQIVND (reference sequence). Written as DNA, the CDR3 is TGTGCCAGTAGTACCCGATTGACTGTTTACTCTGGAAACACCATATATTTT. This encodes CASSTRLTVYSGNTIYF.

This clone came up once. The chain links TRBV19 to TRBJ1-5, with D possibly matching TRBD1 (5 bases). The CDR3 has 14 residues. Trimming removed 10 bases from V and 4 bases from J, with 17 bases in between. In germline, CDR1 is LNHDA, CDR2 SQIVND (reference sequence). This CDR3 reads CATSRAGKNQPQHF. CDR3 DNA sequence: TGTGCCACCTCGAGGGCAGGGAAAAATCAGCCCCAGCATTTT. The entire variable domain, with the rest obtained from reference TRBV19 and TRBJ1-5, is as follows: DGGITQSPKYLFRKEGQNVTLSCEQNLNHDAMYWYRQDPGQGLRLIYYSQIVNDFQKGDIAEGYSVSREKKESFPLTVTSAQKNPTAFYLCATSRAGKNQPQHFGDGTRLSIL.

In its sample, this clone was seen a few times. The chain uses TRBV11-3 and TRBJ1-5; 7 bases are shared with TRBD1. CDR1 is SGHNT, CDR2 YENEEA, per germline. The CDR3 length is 18 residues. V shed 5 bases and J 5 bases; nucleotides not matched to a gene: 18. This CDR3 is CASSPRAQQGRVDQPQHF. CDR3 nucleotides: TGTGCCAGCAGCCCGAGGGCCCAACAGGGGAGGGTCGATCAGCCCCAGCATTTT. The whole variable domain, filled in from reference TRBV11-3 and TRBJ1-5, reads EAGVVQSPRYKIIEKKQPVAFWCNPISGHNTLYWYLQNLGQGPELLIRYENEEAVDDSQLPKDRFSAERLKGVDSTLKIQPAELGDSAVYLCASSPRAQQGRVDQPQHFGDGTRLSIL.

DNA of the CDR3: TGTGCCAGCAGCCAAGGCCGGGGGTCGGGGGGAAACACCATATATTTT. Protein product: CASSQGRGSGGNTIYF. The chain combines TRBV14 with TRBJ1-3, with a possible D match to TRBD1 (5 bases). V was cut by 1 base and J by 4 bases, with 14 bases left in between. The CDR3 contains 16 residues. CDR1 SGHDN and CDR2 FVKESK come from the germline V gene.

This chain connects TRBV29-1 to TRBJ1-3; D not resolved. The germline V gene has CDR1 SQVTM and CDR2 ANQGSEA. V was shortened by 2 bases and J by 4 bases, with 6 bases between the two germline ends. The CDR3 runs 12 residues. CDR3 bases: TGCAGCGTTGAAACAGCGGGAAACACCATATATTTT. This translates into CSVETAGNTIYF. The complete variable domain, with remaining parts taken from reference TRBV29-1 and TRBJ1-3, reads SAVISQKPSRDICQRGTSLTIQCQVDSQVTMMFWYRQQPGQSLTLIATANQGSEATYESGFVIDKFPISRPNLTFSTLTVSNMSPEDSSIYLCSVETAGNTIYFGEGSWLTVV.

CDR3 bases: TGTGCCAGCAGCGTAGCCCCACCCCTTACAGGGTTTACAGATACGCAGTATTTT. Translation gives CASSVAPPLTGFTDTQYF. The chain employs TRBV9 and TRBJ2-3, with D possibly TRBD1 on 6 matching bases. Between the trimmed V and J ends, which lost 0 bases and 3 bases, there was a span of 20 bases. The germline V gene has CDR1 SGDLS and CDR2 YYNGEE. This CDR3 is built from 18 residues.

The rearrangement joins TRBV12-5 to TRBJ1-4; tentative D call: TRBD1 (6 bases). Germline V gene sequence: CDR1 LGHNT, CDR2 FRNRAP. This CDR3 spans 12 amino acids. The CDR3 loop reads CASNREQGKLFF. CDR3 in DNA: TGTGCCAGCAACCGCGAACAGGGAAAACTGTTTTTT.

The V and J genes are TRBV6-8 and TRBJ1-5, with a possible D match to TRBD1 (5 bases). Trimming took 7 bases from V and 7 from J, leaving 14 bases between them. CDR3 size: 13 residues. Germline V lookup: CDR1 MNHGY, CDR2 SAAAGT. CDR3 nucleotides: TGTGCCAGCACCGAGCGAAGGGGCCAGCCCCAGCATTTT. Translated, it gives CASTERRGQPQHF.

The chain carries TRBV14 and TRBJ1-2; D is ambiguous. Trimming pared 2 bases from V and 11 bases from J, leaving 15 bases between. Per the germline V gene, CDR1 is SGHDN and CDR2 is FVKESK. The CDR3 length is 13 residues. The CDR3 DNA is TGTGCCAGCAGCCAAAGAGGAACTCTCGGTTACACCTTC. Protein sequence: CASSQRGTLGYTF.

This clone has only a few counts. V gene TRBV6-8 combines with J gene TRBJ2-1; a possible D gene is TRBD1 (6 bases). The CDR3 contains 15 residues. Germline V gives CDR1 MNHGY, CDR2 SAAAGT. V was pared by 1 base and J by 5 bases, with 12 bases between. The CDR3 here is CASSYFGTRDNEQFF. The CDR3 DNA sequence: TGTGCCAGCAGTTACTTCGGGACAAGGGACAATGAGCAGTTCTTC.

This clone is medium-sized by share. The chain uses TRBV11-3 and TRBJ1-2, with a possible D match to TRBD1 (5 bases). This CDR3 has 14 amino acids. Trimming pared 3 bases from V and 3 bases from J, leaving 11 bases between. Germline V lookup: CDR1 SGHNT, CDR2 YENEEA. CDR3 loop: CASSFNRKDYGYTF. CDR3 coding DNA: TGTGCCAGCAGCTTCAACAGGAAAGACTATGGCTACACCTTC.

V is TRBV7-5 and J is TRBJ2-3; the table calls TRBD2, which could not be checked here. TRBV7-5 is recorded as a pseudogene. CDR3 length: 15 residues. The CDR3 loop reads CASSLLAGGRDTQYF. Written as DNA, the CDR3 is TGTGCCAGCAGCTTACTAGCGGGGGGCCGGGATACGCAGTATTTT.

This rearrangement joins TRBV6-8 to TRBJ1-1, with D perhaps matching TRBD1 (5 bases). The germline gives CDR1 MNHGY, CDR2 SAAAGT. The germline V and J ends were trimmed by 6 bases and 4 bases, with 15 bases remaining between them. The CDR3 has 14 amino acids. CDR3 region: CASSQGLFGTEAFF. CDR3 nucleotide sequence: TGTGCCAGCAGCCAGGGATTGTTTGGCACTGAAGCTTTCTTT.

This clone was observed a few times. V usage is TRBV15 and J usage is TRBJ2-2; D is uncertain. The length of the CDR3 is 16 residues. V was clipped by 1 base and J by 8 bases, with 17 bases between them. The germline V gene encodes CDR1 LNHNV and CDR2 YYDKDF (reference sequence). CDR3: CATSRVLPFPTGELFF. For the CDR3, the DNA is TGTGCCACCAGCAGAGTACTGCCTTTTCCTACTGGGGAGCTGTTTTTT.

This clone was detected only a few times. This sequence joins TRBV11-3 and TRBJ1-6; D is undetermined. The length of the CDR3 is 15 residues. With 0 bases removed from V and 6 bases from J, the gap between germline ends came to 9 bases. The V gene's germline CDR1 is SGHNT and CDR2 YENEEA. The chain's CDR3 is CASSLDGKANSPLHF. For the CDR3, the DNA is TGTGCCAGCAGCTTAGATGGGAAGGCTAATTCACCCCTCCACTTT.

In this sample, this clone turned up a few times. V gene TRBV6-8 combines with J gene TRBJ2-3; D is unclear. The CDR3 covers 13 residues. Germline V lookup: CDR1 MNHGY, CDR2 SAAAGT. Trimming removed 5 bases from V and 7 bases from J, with 13 bases in between. CDR3 residues: CASSPQGPNTQYF. In DNA form, the CDR3 reads TGTGCCAGCAGTCCTCAAGGCCCCAATACGCAGTATTTT.

The sample holds one count of this clone. CDR3 in amino acids: CASSPRWRTEAFF. CDR3 nucleotide sequence: TGTGCCAGCAGTCCGAGGTGGAGGACTGAAGCTTTCTTT. The V and J genes are TRBV25-1 and TRBJ1-1; D gene uncertain. Germline V gives CDR1 MGHDK, CDR2 SYGVNS. Deletions cut 5 bases from V and 5 bases from J, with 12 bases between. This CDR3 contains 13 residues.

V is TRBV1 and J is TRBJ2-3; the listed D gene, TRBD1, was not tested against the DNA. TRBV1 is a listed pseudogene. The CDR3 totals 17 residues. The DNA for the CDR3 is TGCGCCAGCAGCCAAGATCTGGGCCAGTTGAGCACAGATACGCAGTATTTT. Translating gives CASSQDLGQLSTDTQYF.

This clone has only a few counts. The chain employs TRBV6-8 and TRBJ2-7; a possible D gene is TRBD1 (5 bases). The CDR3 is made up of 13 amino acids. V was pared by 2 bases and J by 2 bases, with 7 bases between. CDR1 and CDR2 (germline): MNHGY, SAAAGT. The CDR3 DNA is TGTGCCAGCAGTTACGACAGTACCTACGAGCAGTACTTC. Its protein is CASSYDSTYEQYF.

CDR3 sequence reads: CASSPSRTANTEAFF. DNA of the CDR3: TGTGCCAGCAGTCCATCTCGGACAGCCAACACTGAAGCTTTCTTT. V and J are TRBV28 and TRBJ1-1; tentative D call: TRBD1 (6 bases). The germline CDR1 and CDR2 sequences are MDHEN and SYDVKM. The CDR3 spans 15 residues. The V gene lost 5 bases and the J gene lost 2 bases, with 15 bases spanning the gap.

V is TRBV23-1 and J is TRBJ2-1; the D gene is possibly TRBD1 (6 bases). TRBV23-1 is filed as an ORF, its function uncertain. The germline V and J ends were trimmed by 6 bases and 5 bases, with 20 bases remaining between them. CDR3 length equals 16 residues. The CDR3: CASSQEDRNLDNEQFF. In nucleotides, the CDR3 is TGCGCCAGCAGCCAGGAAGACAGGAACCTCGACAATGAGCAGTTCTTC.

The chain joins TRBV9 to TRBJ1-1; D gene uncertain. Germline assignment: CDR1 SGDLS and CDR2 YYNGEE. V was cut by 5 bases and J by 0 bases, with 8 bases left in between. The CDR3 covers 13 residues. The CDR3 reads CASSPTVNTEAFF. The CDR3 region has the DNA TGTGCCAGCAGTCCCACAGTGAACACTGAAGCTTTCTTT.

This clone is labeled as large. This chain connects TRBV6-8 to TRBJ2-7, with no clear D. V lost 5 bases to trimming and J lost 6 bases, with 11 bases between them. The CDR3 covers 12 residues. Per the germline V gene, CDR1 is MNHGY and CDR2 is SAAAGT. The CDR3 DNA reads as TGTGCCAGCAGTGACCGCCAAACCGAGCAGTACTTC. It specifies CASSDRQTEQYF.

This clone has just a few counts. Written as DNA, the CDR3 is TGTGCCAGCAGAGGACAGGGGATAGTCACTGAAGCTTTCTTT. It codes for CASRGQGIVTEAFF. The chain recombines TRBV28 with TRBJ1-1; 9 nucleotides agree with TRBD1. The CDR3 has 14 residues. Germline V CDR1 and CDR2: MDHEN, SYDVKM. The ends lost 6 bases at V and 4 bases at J; junction bases unmatched: 6. Using reference TRBV28 and TRBJ1-1 for the parts outside the CDR3, the full variable domain is DVKVTQSSRYLVKRTGEKVFLECVQDMDHENMFWYRQDPGLGLRLIYFSYDVKMKEKGDIPEGYSVSREKKERFSLILESASTNQTSMYLCASRGQGIVTEAFFGQGTRLTVV.

The gene calls are TRBV19 and TRBJ1-2; D is undetermined. This CDR3 contains 13 residues. CDR1 and CDR2 from the germline V gene are LNHDA and SQIVND (reference sequence). V lost 3 bases and J 8 bases, leaving 13 bases between the germline ends. The CDR3 DNA follows: TGTGCCAGTAGTATCGGTTCCACGAGGGGCTACACCTTC. This codes for CASSIGSTRGYTF. Based on the CDR3 plus reference TRBV19 and TRBJ1-2, the full variable domain is DGGITQSPKYLFRKEGQNVTLSCEQNLNHDAMYWYRQDPGQGLRLIYYSQIVNDFQKGDIAEGYSVSREKKESFPLTVTSAQKNPTAFYLCASSIGSTRGYTFGSGTRLTVV.

The rearrangement links TRBV11-3 to TRBJ2-1, with TRBD1 identical over 8 bases. This CDR3 spans 16 amino acids. The germline V gene has CDR1 SGHNT and CDR2 YENEEA. Losses at the gene ends were 2 bases for V and 0 bases for J; bases not matched to a gene: 3. This chain's CDR3 is CASSLRDRSSYNEQFF. The CDR3 nucleotides are TGTGCCAGCAGCTTAAGGGACAGGAGCTCCTACAATGAGCAGTTCTTC.

This clone was seen a handful of times. The chain recombines TRBV6-8 with TRBJ1-5; no firm D call. The germline gives CDR1 MNHGY, CDR2 SAAAGT. The CDR3 has 12 amino acids. Trimming removed 4 bases at V and 5 bases at J, with 6 bases between. Written as DNA, the CDR3 is TGTGCCAGCAGTTCGGGATATCAGCCCCAGCATTTT. Its translation: CASSSGYQPQHF.

As concerns this clone: The junction shows a germline mismatch at one end, possibly a read error. The rearrangement links TRBV11-3 to TRBJ1-1; D perhaps matches TRBD1 (5 bases). Germline CDR1 is SGHNT and CDR2 is YENEEA. The CDR3 covers 15 residues. CDR3 coding DNA: TGTGCCAGCACCTTAAGGGGCAGGTTGAACACTGAAGCTTTCTTT. This sequence encodes CASTLRGRLNTEAFF.

By share, this clone counts as large. V and J are TRBV6-8 and TRBJ2-4; the D is unclear. Germline CDR1 MNHGY, CDR2 SAAAGT. CDR3 length: 15 amino acids. Trimming took 7 bases from V and 3 from J, leaving 16 bases between them. The CDR3 spells CASKWTDAGKNIQYF. CDR3 in DNA: TGTGCCAGCAAGTGGACGGACGCCGGCAAAAACATTCAGTACTTC.

The V gene is TRBV23-1, the J gene TRBJ2-1; 9 bases are a match to TRBD1. TRBV23-1 is an ORF; its function is uncertain. The CDR3 runs to 20 residues. V was clipped by 4 bases and J by 3 bases; unmatched bases: 19. In DNA, the CDR3 is TGCGCCAGCAGTCTAGGGACAGGGTACATTGGCACCGGGAACTACAATGAGCAGTTCTTC. This sequence encodes CASSLGTGYIGTGNYNEQFF.